This T cell receptor beta chain was sequenced in a study of blood T cell repertoires in COVID-19. CDR1 and CDR2 from the germline V gene are LNHNV and YYDKDF (reference sequence). CDR3 length equals 17 residues. Trimming removed 1 base from V and 0 bases from J, with 13 bases in between. Assay: immunoSEQ multiplex PCR; the TCRdb copy retains only in-frame clones and omits some. The table lists nearly 250,000 clones, 90% of them singletons. The rearrangement joins TRBV15 to TRBJ1-3; perhaps TRBD1 as D (5 bases). The sequencing input was PBMCs or T cells enriched from blood (not recorded which). The TCR originated in a man aged 50 to 59 who had been exposed to COVID-19. The CDR3 protein is CATSRVFGASSGNTIYF. CDR3 in DNA: TGTGCCACCAGCAGAGTGTTTGGGGCTTCCTCTGGAAACACCATATATTTT.